Following are 28 T cell receptor beta chains from one sample sequenced in a study of blood T cell repertoires in COVID-19. Assay used: immunoSEQ multiplex PCR; TCRdb lists only in-frame clones, some missing. The table has roughly 200,000 clones, about 90% seen once. Sequenced: PBMCs or T cells enriched from blood (not recorded which). The receptor source for this set is a woman aged 25 to 45 with acute COVID-19.

The V gene is TRBV18, the J gene TRBJ1-1; 9 bases map to TRBD1. The V and J ends lost 3 bases and 6 bases, in that order; junction bases with no gene match: 8. This CDR3 is 15 amino acids long. CDR1 and CDR2 (germline): KGHSH, LQKENI. This CDR3 is CASSPRDRETAEAFF. The CDR3 DNA follows: TGTGCCAGCTCACCCCGGGACAGGGAGACGGCTGAAGCTTTCTTT.

The chain uses TRBV29-1 and TRBJ2-5; D remains unclear. This CDR3 contains 12 residues. Germline V gene data show CDR1 as SQVTM and CDR2 as ANQGSEA. Trimming took 5 bases from V and 1 from J, leaving 8 bases between them. CDR3 loop: CSVSTFQETQYF. DNA for the CDR3: TGCAGCGTTAGCACTTTCCAAGAGACCCAGTACTTC.

The chain has TRBV30 and TRBJ1-5; 7 nucleotides match TRBD1. Germline V gene data show CDR1 as GTSNPN and CDR2 as SVGIG (reference sequence). V dropped 1 base and J dropped 2; count of bases not matched to a gene: 5. The CDR3 covers 15 residues. The CDR3 reads CAWSGGTVGNQPQHF. The CDR3 DNA reads TGTGCCTGGAGTGGCGGGACAGTGGGCAATCAGCCCCAGCATTTT.

The genes are TRBV2 and TRBJ2-1; 7 positions agree with TRBD1. Germline CDR1 SNHLY, CDR2 FYNNEI. This CDR3 region has 12 residues. CDR3 DNA: TGTGCTTCGGACAGGTCTTTCGATGAGCAGTTCTTC. Amino acid sequence: CASDRSFDEQFF.

The chain combines TRBV16 with TRBJ2-5, with TRBD2 matching over 11 bases. Germline V CDR1 and CDR2: KGHSY, FQNENV. J gave up 2 bases and V 0 bases, and 2 bases lay outside the gene matches. CDR3 length: 16 residues. The CDR3 sequence is CASSQSTSGAQETQYF. Here the CDR3 DNA reads TGTGCCAGCAGCCAATCGACTAGCGGGGCTCAAGAGACCCAGTACTTC.

The rearrangement uses TRBV19 and TRBJ1-2; D is perhaps TRBD1 (5 bases). Trimming took off 3 bases at V and 4 bases at J, with 12 bases between the two ends. This CDR3 contains 14 residues. Germline CDR1 is LNHDA and CDR2 is SQIVND (reference sequence). The CDR3 spells CASSIDREGYGYTF. The CDR3 region has the DNA TGTGCCAGTAGTATCGACAGAGAAGGCTATGGCTACACCTTC.

CDR3 in amino acids: CASSESLSGRNEQYF. Here the CDR3 DNA reads TGTGCCAGCAGTGAATCTCTTTCAGGTCGGAACGAGCAGTACTTC. The chain uses TRBV2 and TRBJ2-7; no clear D gene. The CDR3 contains 15 residues. CDR1 is SNHLY, CDR2 FYNNEI, per germline. Trimming pared 2 bases from V and 5 bases from J, leaving 16 bases between.

The V and J genes are TRBV25-1 and TRBJ2-2; D is undetermined. Trimming left V 2 bases short and J 0 bases short, with 16 bases between. There are 18 residues in the CDR3. Germline lookup yields CDR1 MGHDK and CDR2 SYGVNS. The CDR3 reads CASSEILGAGANTGELFF. The DNA for the CDR3 is TGTGCCAGCAGTGAAATCCTCGGTGCAGGCGCGAACACCGGGGAGCTGTTTTTT.

The rearrangement joins TRBV10-2 to TRBJ2-5; D is possibly TRBD2 (6 bases). Germline lookup yields CDR1 WSHSY and CDR2 SAAADI. This CDR3 has 15 residues. With 2 bases removed from V and 3 bases from J, the gap between germline ends came to 13 bases. DNA of the CDR3: TGCGCCAGCAGTGAGGCGGGATTAACGGAAGAGACCCAGTACTTC. Amino acids: CASSEAGLTEETQYF.

This CDR3 reads CASSQEGLAEETQYF. The CDR3 DNA follows: TGCGCCAGCAGCCAAGAAGGACTAGCGGAAGAGACCCAGTACTTC. The V and J genes are TRBV4-1 and TRBJ2-5; TRBD2 matches 10 bases. This CDR3 is built from 15 residues. Per germline, CDR1 MGHRA and CDR2 YSYEKL. V lost 0 bases and J lost 3; bases outside the gene matches: 1.

The chain is built from TRBV10-3 and TRBJ2-7; a possible D gene is TRBD2 (5 bases). The CDR3 contains 15 residues. Germline CDR1 is ENHRY and CDR2 is SYGVKD. V was trimmed by 6 bases and J by 0 bases, leaving 15 bases between them. CDR3 sequence: CAISDPQRSSYEQYF. CDR3 in DNA: TGTGCCATCAGCGACCCACAGCGGTCCTCCTACGAGCAGTACTTC.

The chain combines TRBV2 with TRBJ1-1; D unresolved. This CDR3 has 11 amino acids. V lost 10 bases and J lost 1, with 7 bases in between. From germline, CDR1 is SNHLY and CDR2 FYNNEI. The CDR3 loop reads CAIYWNTEAFF. The CDR3 DNA reads as TGTGCCATTTATTGGAACACTGAAGCTTTCTTT.

The V call is TRBV18, the J call TRBJ1-5; 9 bases are shared with TRBD1. The germline CDR1 and CDR2 sequences are KGHSH and LQKENI. The CDR3 is made up of 14 amino acids. V shed 4 bases and J 6 bases; nucleotides not matched to a gene: 4. For the CDR3, the DNA is TGTGCCAGCTCACTACAGGGGGCGTTTCAGCCCCAGCATTTT. Encoded protein: CASSLQGAFQPQHF.

This rearrangement joins TRBV6-5 to TRBJ1-2; no reliable D call. The germline CDR1 and CDR2 sequences are MNHEY and SVGAGI. CDR3 length: 14 amino acids. V lost 5 bases, J lost 1 base, and 11 bases lay in between. The CDR3 spells CASSSTVDNYGYTF. In DNA form, the CDR3 reads TGTGCCAGCAGTAGCACAGTCGATAACTATGGCTACACCTTC.

J is TRBJ2-7 and V is TRBV5-1, with D possibly being TRBD2 (5 bases). V was clipped by 0 bases and J by 2 bases, with 9 bases between them. There are 14 residues in the CDR3. Germline-derived CDR1 and CDR2 are SGHRS and YFSETQ. The CDR3 DNA reads TGCGCCAGCAGCTTGGAGGTACTAGCCTACGAGCAGTACTTC. Translating it yields CASSLEVLAYEQYF. Full variable domain (outside the CDR3, taken from reference TRBV5-1 and TRBJ2-7): KAGVTQTPRYLIKTRGQQVTLSCSPISGHRSVSWYQQTPGQGLQFLFEYFSETQRNKGNFPGRFSGRQFSNSRSEMNVSTLELGDSALYLCASSLEVLAYEQYFGPGTRLTVT.

V gene TRBV11-2 combines with J gene TRBJ1-5; no clear D. This CDR3 spans 17 amino acids. The V gene's germline CDR1 is SGHAT and CDR2 FQNNGV. V shed 5 bases and J shed 0 bases, with 17 bases lying between them. The CDR3 region is CASSPSRTGTSNQPQHF. The DNA for the CDR3 is TGTGCCAGCAGCCCTAGTAGGACGGGAACTAGCAATCAGCCCCAGCATTTT.

This chain connects TRBV30 to TRBJ1-5, with D maybe TRBD1 (5 bases). The V gene's germline CDR1 is GTSNPN and CDR2 SVGIG (reference sequence). The length of the CDR3 is 15 residues. Trimming cost V 2 bases and J 3 bases, with 14 bases left between them. The CDR3 DNA reads as TGTGCCTGGAGTAGAACGGGGGGATACAATCAGCCCCAGCATTTT. It translates to CAWSRTGGYNQPQHF.

CDR3 nucleotide sequence: TGTGCCAGCAGTACACAGGGGGCGGGTGGCTACACCTTC. Translating it yields CASSTQGAGGYTF. The V gene is TRBV28, the J gene TRBJ1-2; TRBD1 matches 9 bases. V lost 5 bases, J lost 7 bases, and 5 bases stayed unmatched. The V gene's germline CDR1 is MDHEN and CDR2 SYDVKM. The CDR3 extends over 13 amino acids.

This chain connects TRBV11-2 to TRBJ1-3, with TRBD1 as a possible D gene (5 bases). V was trimmed by 4 bases and J by 0 bases, leaving 7 bases between them. The CDR3 is made up of 14 amino acids. The germline V gene encodes CDR1 SGHAT and CDR2 FQNNGV. The CDR3 nucleotides are TGTGCCAGCAGCTCCGGGGGCTCTGGAAACACCATATATTTT. This sequence encodes CASSSGGSGNTIYF.

This clone was seen a handful of times. V usage is TRBV24-1 and J usage is TRBJ2-2; D is ambiguous. CDR3 length: 13 amino acids. Germline V lookup: CDR1 KGHDR, CDR2 SFDVKD. The V end lost 9 bases, the J end lost 0 bases, and 7 bases lay between the germline ends. CDR3 nucleotide sequence: TGTGCCACCGCGGAGCCGAACACCGGGGAGCTGTTTTTT. This gives the protein CATAEPNTGELFF.

The chain recombines TRBV7-3 with TRBJ1-1, with D unresolved. Trimming stripped 3 bases from V and 1 base from J, with 6 bases between. The CDR3 covers 13 residues. Germline values: CDR1 SGHTA, CDR2 FQGTGA. The DNA for the CDR3 is TGTGCCAGCAGCTTCGGGGAGAACACTGAAGCTTTCTTT. Protein: CASSFGENTEAFF.

The V call is TRBV29-1, the J call TRBJ1-1, with D perhaps matching TRBD1 (5 bases). The CDR3 totals 14 residues. Trimming took 4 bases from V and 4 from J, leaving 16 bases between them. CDR1 and CDR2 from the germline V gene are SQVTM and ANQGSEA. The CDR3 DNA sequence: TGCAGCGTTGCGAGCAGGGTAACCCTCACTGAAGCTTTCTTT. It is translated as CSVASRVTLTEAFF.

The chain combines TRBV10-1 with TRBJ1-6, with D possibly TRBD1 on 6 matching bases. The V end lost 0 bases, the J end lost 9 bases, and 6 bases lay between the germline ends. The CDR3 extends over 13 amino acids. Germline V lookup: CDR1 WNHNN, CDR2 SYGVQD (reference sequence). The CDR3 DNA reads TGCGCCAGCAGTGAGTCGGGGGCTTCACCCCTCCACTTT. It encodes CASSESGASPLHF.

This chain connects TRBV6-5 to TRBJ2-5, with 8 bases identical to TRBD1. The CDR3 length is 16 residues. In germline, CDR1 is MNHEY, CDR2 SVGAGI. Trimming at V came to 4 bases and at J to 7 bases, leaving 14 bases not matched to a gene. The CDR3 DNA is TGTGCCAGCAGTTCCCCCTCGACAGGGGACTTTTGGACCCAGTACTTC. Encoded protein: CASSSPSTGDFWTQYF.

J is TRBJ2-1 and V is TRBV3-1 (or the pseudogene TRBV3-2), with 8 bases aligning to TRBD2. J was trimmed by 10 bases and V by 3 bases; bases with no gene match: 17. CDR3 length: 17 amino acids. Per germline, CDR1 LGHDT and CDR2 YNNKEL (reference sequence). The CDR3 loop reads CASSHTQYGGVGLEQFF. The CDR3 DNA reads as TGTGCCAGCAGCCATACCCAGTACGGGGGGGTCGGCCTGGAGCAGTTCTTC.

The J gene is TRBJ2-1, the V gene TRBV2; TRBD1 is a possible D gene (5 bases). The V gene lost 7 bases and the J gene lost 9 bases, with 19 bases spanning the gap. The CDR3 extends over 14 amino acids. CDR1 is SNHLY and CDR2 is FYNNEI in the germline V gene. The CDR3 is CASTEGARGTEQFF. DNA of the CDR3: TGTGCCAGCACAGAAGGGGCAAGGGGCACTGAGCAGTTCTTC.

The rearrangement uses TRBV7-2 and TRBJ1-3, with 8 bases that match TRBD1. With 1 base clipped from V and 7 bases from J, the junction kept 6 bases outside the gene matches. The CDR3 runs to 15 residues. Germline lookup yields CDR1 SGHTA and CDR2 FQGNSA. The CDR3 sequence is CASSLGTGYSNTIYF. For the CDR3, the DNA is TGTGCCAGCAGCTTAGGGACAGGGTACAGCAACACCATATATTTT.

CDR3 sequence: CASSSHGGLMNEQFF. The CDR3 DNA reads TGTGCCAGCAGCTCCCACGGGGGTTTGATGAATGAGCAGTTCTTC. V gene TRBV5-5 combines with J gene TRBJ2-1; a possible D gene is TRBD2 (6 bases). The CDR3 loop spans 15 amino acids. Germline V gives CDR1 SGHKS, CDR2 YYEKEE (reference sequence). V lost 3 bases, J lost 7 bases, and 17 bases lay in between.